Sequencing of this TCR beta chain was carried out in a study of early T cells in non-severe SARS-CoV-2 infection. Trimming shortened V by 5 bases and J by 2 bases, and 12 bases separated the two germline ends. The CDR3 contains 15 residues. TCRdb called the 5' RACE reads again in MiXCR, with one record for every CDR3 protein. The sample lists about 48,000 distinct CDR3 sequences; approximately 8.1% were seen once. The rearrangement uses TRBV12-3 or TRBV12-4 and TRBJ2-2; D not resolved. Specimen: whole blood. The receptor was derived from an adult who was a healthcare worker with PCR-confirmed SARS-CoV-2 infection or an uninfected control (not recorded which). The CDR3 sequence is CASSGGRLNTGELFF. The CDR3 DNA follows: TGTGCCAGCAGTGGCGGCAGGTTAAACACCGGGGAGCTGTTTTTT.